This T cell receptor (beta chain) appears in the sequencing data of a study of T cells in Graves' hyperthyroidism and ophthalmopathy (dated by TCRdb to between 2018 and 2021). Broadly, across the study: Peripheral blood was sampled at the time of initial diagnosis, prior to any treatment. TCR V-J signatures able to tell the groups apart were searched for in a discovery cohort of 100 patients, of whom over 40 had Graves' ophthalmopathy and more than 55 had stable Graves' hyperthyroidism. Prospective prediction of ophthalmopathy was tested in an independent validation cohort of some 20 hyperthyroidism patients and 17 patients who later progressed to ophthalmopathy. The roughly 91 discovery patients were randomly divided into training and test sets at a 7:3 ratio. In addition, the study compared T-cell repertoires in thyroid tissue and in blood from roughly six Graves' hyperthyroidism patients. Following sampling, methimazole starting at 30 mg daily was given to hyperthyroidism patients, and high-dose intravenous methylprednisolone was given to ophthalmopathy patients. The paper describes TCR Vbeta CDR3 sequencing of 130 to 150 peripheral blood samples, made up of some 42 ophthalmopathy patients, roughly 75 hyperthyroidism patients and around 17 progressor patients.

Amplification of TCR beta CDR3 regions was carried out from RNA transcripts. A first-round RT-PCR of the TCR CDR3 used the HTBI primer set with the Qiagen OneStep RT-PCR kit. Libraries were constructed in a second round of multiplex PCR, after which size selection and purification were performed. Libraries were sequenced paired-end with 100 bp reads on an Illumina HiSeq2000. Turning to the authors' computational methods: SOAPnuke was used to process the raw data, removing reads that contained adapters or uncalled bases, had a mean Phred below 15, or lacked an exact match to the constant primer or identifier. High-quality paired reads were merged with COPE v1.2.5, and unique nucleotide sequences were defined as clonotypes. MiTCR v1.1 was used to align the clonotypes against IMGT TRBV, TRBD and TRBJ reference segments. Analysis was restricted to V-J combinations with a frequency above 0.0001, which covered over 98% of repertoires. The TCS score was defined as the ratio of F50 (clonal expansion) to E x V (chaos), calculated using BLOSUM62-based TCRdist between CDR3 peptides within each V-J. Welch's t-statistics and random forest reduced 514 V-J features to some 14, which were used in a naive Bayes classifier (R e1071). Starting from the raw public reads, TCRdb applied fastp trimming at Q25, assembled clones with MiXCR and retained in-frame beta chains. Every distinct CDR3 protein forms one entry, paired with its most common genes and DNA. The V and J calls and clone size are TCRdb's, not the authors'. In this sample the table shows around 350,000 distinct CDR3 sequences, approximately 19% of which occur a single time. 3% to 4.5% of the sample is taken by the ten largest.

Graves' hyperthyroidism was defined as stable when no progression to ophthalmopathy occurred over 18 months of follow-up. Hyperthyroidism patients were aged 18 to 65 years and newly diagnosed, with disease duration of less than 2 months. Patients with uncontrolled infections, other autoimmune diseases, pregnancy or lactation were excluded. Diagnoses were based on clinical symptoms, serum thyroxine and TRAb, thyroid ultrasound and orbital computed tomography. PBMCs were isolated from 10 ml of fresh peripheral blood by Ficoll-Paque density gradient centrifugation. Total RNA was extracted using Trizol reagent, and RNA quality was assessed on an Agilent 2100 Bioanalyzer. CDR1 and CDR2 are read off the germline V gene (reference sequence) as DFQATT and SNEGSKA. V lost 5 bases and J lost 7 bases; the stretch between them is 21 bases long. The CDR3 runs 14 amino acids, cysteine and phenylalanine included. The only DNA kept is the CDR3, 42 bases in frame from the first base.

What the study reported, not specific to this receptor: Most expanded thyroid clonotypes (frequency above 0.001) were also detected in blood, suggesting blood repertoires may reflect thyroid immune responses. In cross-validation, a model built on a 13 V-J signature told ophthalmopathy apart from stable hyperthyroidism with about 90% sensitivity and roughly 83% specificity, and in testing the same model reached 80%/75%. Sample size was not statistically predetermined, and investigators were not blinded to group allocation. In validation, progression to ophthalmopathy was predicted by the model with roughly 71% sensitivity and 72% to 80% specificity, a median of approximately 7.1 months before onset.

This clonotype was detected ten times or more. Its binding antigen is unknown. Base qualities are not provided; no much larger clone lies one nucleotide away. The sequencing input was blood. The chain joins TRBV20-1 to TRBJ2-7; TRBD2 is a possible D gene, resting on 6 matching bases. This receptor was obtained from a young woman with Graves' hyperthyroidism. Here is the DNA: TGCAGTGCTCATTCCGCCCTAACGGGGGTGGAGCAGTACTTC. Translation gives CSAHSALTGVEQYF.